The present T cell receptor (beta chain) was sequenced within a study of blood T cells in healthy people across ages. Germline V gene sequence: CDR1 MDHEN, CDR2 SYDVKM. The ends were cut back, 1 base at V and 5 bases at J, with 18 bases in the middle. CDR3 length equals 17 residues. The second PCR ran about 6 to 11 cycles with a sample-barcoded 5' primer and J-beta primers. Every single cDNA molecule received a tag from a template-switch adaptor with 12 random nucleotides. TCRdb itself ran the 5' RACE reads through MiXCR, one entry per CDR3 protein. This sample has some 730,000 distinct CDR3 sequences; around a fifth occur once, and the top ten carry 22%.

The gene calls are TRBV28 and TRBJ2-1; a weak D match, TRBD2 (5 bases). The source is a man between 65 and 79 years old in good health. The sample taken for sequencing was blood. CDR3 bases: TGTGCCAGCAGTTTATTACCGGGAAGGTCATTCAACAATGAGCAGTTCTTC. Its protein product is CASSLLPGRSFNNEQFF.